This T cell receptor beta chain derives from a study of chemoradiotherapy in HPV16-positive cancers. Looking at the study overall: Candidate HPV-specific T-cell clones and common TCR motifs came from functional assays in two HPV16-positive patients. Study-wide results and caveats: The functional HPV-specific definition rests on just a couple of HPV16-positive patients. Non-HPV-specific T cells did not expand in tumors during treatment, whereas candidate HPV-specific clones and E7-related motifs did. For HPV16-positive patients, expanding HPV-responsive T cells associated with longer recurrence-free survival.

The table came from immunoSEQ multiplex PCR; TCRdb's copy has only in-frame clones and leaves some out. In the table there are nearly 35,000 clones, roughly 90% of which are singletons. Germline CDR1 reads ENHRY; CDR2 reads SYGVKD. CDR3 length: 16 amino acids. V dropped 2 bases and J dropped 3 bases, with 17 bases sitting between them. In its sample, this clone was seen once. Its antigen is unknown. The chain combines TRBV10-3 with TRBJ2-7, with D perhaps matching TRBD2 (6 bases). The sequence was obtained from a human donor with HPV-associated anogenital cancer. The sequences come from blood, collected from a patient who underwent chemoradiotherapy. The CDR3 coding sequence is TGTGCCATCAGTGAGCTGCTGGCTAGCGACCTCTACGAGCAGTACTTC. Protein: CAISELLASDLYEQYF.